The 30 T cell receptor beta chains below come from one sample, sequenced in a study of blood T cells in healthy people across ages. PCR was performed a second time for roughly 7 to 12 cycles using a sample-barcoded 5' primer and a J-beta primer mix. TCRdb ran MiXCR on the 5' RACE reads and lists one entry per CDR3 protein. The repertoire holds fewer than 1.5 million distinct CDR3 sequences, roughly 40% seen once, with roughly 7.7% in the top ten. The sequenced sample consisted of blood. The origin of the receptors is a young woman in good health.

The V and J genes are TRBV4-1 and TRBJ2-7, with TRBD1 matching 7 bases. Germline V gives CDR1 MGHRA, CDR2 YSYEKL. J gave up 0 bases and V 1 base, and 9 bases lay outside the gene matches. The length of the CDR3 is 17 residues. CDR3 nucleotide sequence: TGCGCCAGCAGCCAAGTTCACGGGACAGCAAGCTCCTACGAGCAGTACTTC. This translates into CASSQVHGTASSYEQYF.

This chain links TRBV6-6 with TRBJ2-1; D is undetermined. From germline, CDR1 is MNHNY and CDR2 SVGAGI (reference sequence). Trimming cost V 4 bases and J 2 bases, with 9 bases left between them. The CDR3 runs 14 residues. The CDR3 reads CASSSPATYNEQFF. CDR3 coding DNA: TGTGCCAGCAGTTCACCGGCCACCTACAATGAGCAGTTCTTC.

This sequence joins TRBV29-1 and TRBJ2-1, with D possibly TRBD2 on 6 matching bases. The last part of the DNA fits TRBJ2-7 better; the J call may be wrong. Germline CDR1 reads SQVTM; CDR2 reads ANQGSEA. The CDR3 is made up of 14 amino acids. The CDR3 DNA follows: TGCAGCGTTCAACGGGACTTTGGGCACAATGAGCAGTACTTC. This gives the protein CSVQRDFGHNEQYF.

The chain carries TRBV12-3 or TRBV12-4 and TRBJ2-5, with 8 bases lining up with TRBD2. V shed 7 bases and J 4 bases; nucleotides not matched to a gene: 5. This CDR3 is built from 13 residues. In DNA form, the CDR3 reads TGTGCCAGCACTGGACGGGGGGGAGAGACCCAGTACTTC. It specifies CASTGRGGETQYF.

In its sample, this clonotype was seen a few times. The chain is built from TRBV7-8 and TRBJ2-7, with 7 bases identical to TRBD2. Germline V lookup: CDR1 SGHVS, CDR2 FQNEAQ. The CDR3 is made up of 14 amino acids. With V trimmed by 5 bases and J by 0 bases, 4 bases remained unmatched. The chain's CDR3 is CASSVLASSYEQYF. CDR3 nucleotides: TGTGCCAGCAGCGTACTAGCGAGCTCCTACGAGCAGTACTTC.

The chain links TRBV2 to TRBJ2-4; D could derive from TRBD1 or TRBD2 (5 bases each). The V gene lost 4 bases and the J gene lost 9 bases, with 7 bases spanning the gap. The germline V gene has CDR1 SNHLY and CDR2 FYNNEI. This CDR3 is built from 11 residues. The DNA of the CDR3 is TGTGCCAGCAGTGCCGGGACCATTCAGTACTTC. Its protein is CASSAGTIQYF.

The chain has TRBV30 and TRBJ2-3; no definite D call. Looked up from germline, CDR1 is GTSNPN and CDR2 is SVGIG (reference sequence). This CDR3 spans 12 amino acids. The V end was cut by 0 bases, the J end by 2 bases, with 3 bases between. CDR3 loop: CAWSVDTDTQYF. CDR3 DNA sequence: TGTGCCTGGAGTGTAGACACAGATACGCAGTATTTT.

At least ten counts were recorded for this clonotype. CDR3 residues: CASSRPSVTDTQYF. The CDR3 nucleotides are TGTGCCAGCAGCAGACCTTCTGTCACAGATACGCAGTATTTT. V usage is TRBV12-3 or TRBV12-4 and J usage is TRBJ2-3; D remains unclear. Trimming took off 6 bases at V and 2 bases at J, with 12 bases between the two ends. The CDR3 extends over 14 amino acids.

V usage is TRBV6-2 or TRBV6-3 and J usage is TRBJ2-7; either TRBD1 or TRBD2 may supply D (5 bases each). Deletions cut 8 bases from V and 2 bases from J, with 19 bases between. CDR3 length: 15 amino acids. CDR1 and CDR2 from the germline V gene are MNHEY and SVGEGT. The CDR3 DNA reads TGTGCCAGCTCCGGTATTGGGACCCACCCCTACGAGCAGTACTTC. It is translated as CASSGIGTHPYEQYF.

The J gene is TRBJ1-6, the V gene TRBV19; tentative D call: TRBD1 (5 bases). The CDR3 length is 15 residues. Trimming took off 8 bases at V and 5 bases at J, with 16 bases between the two ends. Germline lookup yields CDR1 LNHDA and CDR2 SQIVND (reference sequence). The CDR3 protein is CASEKGSTNNSPLHF. Here the CDR3 DNA reads TGTGCCAGTGAAAAGGGGAGTACTAATAATTCACCCCTCCACTTT.

The chain joins TRBV6-5 to TRBJ1-5; TRBD1 agrees at 8 bases. CDR3 length equals 14 residues. CDR1 is MNHEY, CDR2 SVGAGI, per germline. Trimming took 5 bases from V and 4 from J; bases not matched to a gene: 4. The DNA for the CDR3 is TGTGCCAGCAGTGCCCGGACAGGGAATCAGCCCCAGCATTTT. This encodes CASSARTGNQPQHF.

The chain couples TRBV7-2 to TRBJ2-3; 9 nucleotides agree with TRBD2. The CDR3 contains 15 residues. Germline assignment: CDR1 SGHTA and CDR2 FQGNSA. With V trimmed by 5 bases and J by 4 bases, 7 bases remained unmatched. The CDR3 is CASSLNSGSADTQYF. CDR3 bases: TGTGCCAGCAGCCTAAATAGCGGGAGCGCAGATACGCAGTATTTT. The full variable domain, in which reference TRBV7-2 and TRBJ2-3 provide the parts outside the CDR3, is GAGVSQSPSNKVTEKGKDVELRCDPISGHTALYWYRQSLGQGLEFLIYFQGNSAPDKSGLPSDRFSAERTGGSVSTLTIQRTQQEDSAVYLCASSLNSGSADTQYFGPGTRLTVL.

This clonotype has just a few counts. The rearrangement links TRBV7-9 to TRBJ2-7, with D unclear. The CDR3 totals 14 residues. Trimming took off 4 bases at V and 3 bases at J, with 13 bases between the two ends. CDR1 is SEHNR, CDR2 FQNEAQ, per germline (reference sequence). In nucleotides, the CDR3 is TGTGCCAGCAGCTCCCGGGCCATGTACTACGAGCAGTACTTC. Amino acid sequence: CASSSRAMYYEQYF. Together with reference TRBV7-9 and TRBJ2-7, the CDR3 gives the full variable domain: DTGVSQNPRHKITKRGQNVTFRCDPISEHNRLYWYRQTLGQGPEFLTYFQNEAQLEKSRLLSDRFSAERPKGSFSTLEIQRTEQGDSAMYLCASSSRAMYYEQYFGPGTRLTVT.

This clonotype has at least ten counts. The gene calls are TRBV29-1 and TRBJ2-1, with a tentative D call TRBD2 (5 bases). The V gene lost 7 bases and the J gene lost 2 bases, with 15 bases spanning the gap. The germline gives CDR1 SQVTM, CDR2 ANQGSEA. The CDR3 runs 14 residues. CDR3 sequence: CSAVDGRAYNEQFF. In DNA, the CDR3 is TGCAGCGCCGTGGACGGGCGGGCCTACAATGAGCAGTTCTTC.

The chain has TRBV5-1 and TRBJ2-1; a weak D match, TRBD2 (6 bases). Germline V lookup: CDR1 SGHRS, CDR2 YFSETQ. Trimming pared 0 bases from V and 4 bases from J, leaving 17 bases between. The CDR3 extends over 17 amino acids. CDR3 in DNA: TGCGCCAGCAGCTTGGCCTGGCCGGGACTGACGTACAATGAGCAGTTCTTC. The encoded protein is CASSLAWPGLTYNEQFF.

J is TRBJ2-5 and V is TRBV10-1; 15 bases are a match to TRBD2. The CDR3 runs to 15 residues. From germline, CDR1 is WNHNN and CDR2 SYGVQD (reference sequence). V lost 4 bases to trimming and J lost 11 bases; unmatched junction nucleotides: 8. In DNA, the CDR3 is TGCGCCAGCAGTGCGAGGACTAGCGGGAGGGATGAGCAGTACTTC. Translating gives CASSARTSGRDEQYF.

This clonotype showed up just a few times. The genes are TRBV6-1 and TRBJ2-7, with D tentatively TRBD1 (7 bases). This CDR3 spans 14 amino acids. V was shortened by 4 bases and J by 4 bases, with 14 bases between the two germline ends. From germline, CDR1 is MNHNS and CDR2 SASEGT. Written as DNA, the CDR3 is TGTGCCAGCAGTGCAGGGGGGCATATGTACGAGCAGTACTTC. Translated: CASSAGGHMYEQYF.

This clonotype has a handful of counts. DNA of the CDR3: TGTGCCAGCAGCCAAGACGGCCTCTACGGGACCCAGTACTTC. It is translated as CASSQDGLYGTQYF. The rearrangement joins TRBV14 to TRBJ2-5, with no clear D. The CDR3 spans 14 residues. Germline V gene lookup returns CDR1 SGHDN and CDR2 FVKESK. V was cut by 0 bases and J by 7 bases, with 12 bases left in between.

The chain joins TRBV5-4 to TRBJ1-2; D is uncertain. The ends were cut back, 4 bases at V and 8 bases at J, with 15 bases in the middle. Germline assignment: CDR1 SGHNT and CDR2 YYREEE (reference sequence). The CDR3 loop spans 13 amino acids. The CDR3: CASSLDPNGGYTF. CDR3 in DNA: TGTGCCAGCAGCCTTGACCCCAACGGAGGCTACACCTTC.

This clonotype has more than one count but fewer than ten. Mismatch with germline at one junction end may stem from a read error. CDR3 region: CASRLGKANEKLFF. In DNA, the CDR3 is TGCGCCAGCCGCTTGGGGAAGGCTAATGAAAAACTGTTTTTT. The chain carries TRBV5-1 and TRBJ1-4, with D uncertain. Germline values: CDR1 SGHRS, CDR2 YFSETQ. The CDR3 contains 14 residues.

The genes are TRBV4-2 and TRBJ2-7; TRBD2 agrees at 8 bases. V lost 0 bases and J lost 5; bases outside the gene matches: 6. The CDR3 runs to 15 residues. Germline CDR1 reads LGHNA; CDR2 reads YNFKEQ. CDR3 residues: CASSQDLPTSDEQYF. The CDR3 coding sequence is TGTGCCAGCAGCCAAGATCTGCCGACTAGCGACGAGCAGTACTTC.

The rearrangement uses TRBV6-1 and TRBJ2-4; a possible D gene is TRBD1 (6 bases). The end of the DNA fits TRBJ2-7 better, so the J call may be wrong. CDR1 and CDR2 from the germline V gene are MNHNS and SASEGT. CDR3 length equals 13 residues. CDR3: CAIFWTDAYEQYF. The DNA for the CDR3 is TGTGCCATCTTCTGGACAGATGCCTACGAGCAGTACTTC.

V gene TRBV7-8 combines with J gene TRBJ2-7, with D uncertain. Trimming shortened V by 2 bases and J by 0 bases, and 11 bases separated the two germline ends. The CDR3 sequence is 15 residues long. Germline CDR1 reads SGHVS; CDR2 reads FQNEAQ. CDR3 DNA sequence: TGTGCCAGCAGCTTATCTAGGCAGAGCTCCTACGAGCAGTACTTC. This encodes CASSLSRQSSYEQYF.

The V call is TRBV20-1, the J call TRBJ1-2, with 8 bases fitting TRBD1. Germline V gene sequence: CDR1 DFQATT, CDR2 SNEGSKA (reference sequence). Trimming took 5 bases from V and 3 from J; bases not matched to a gene: 8. The CDR3 sequence is 14 residues long. In DNA, the CDR3 is TGCAGTGCTTTGGACAGGGCCCGAGACTATGGCTACACCTTC. The encoded protein is CSALDRARDYGYTF.

The sample holds a few counts of this clonotype. The gene calls are TRBV15 and TRBJ2-7, with TRBD2 matching over 10 bases. The CDR3 sequence is 17 residues long. After removal of 0 bases from V and 2 bases from J, the junction contained 7 bases not matched to a gene. Germline V gene lookup returns CDR1 LNHNV and CDR2 YYDKDF (reference sequence). The CDR3 DNA sequence: TGTGCCACCAGCAGAGATAACGGACTAGCGGCTCCCTACGAGCAGTACTTC. Translated, it gives CATSRDNGLAAPYEQYF.

The chain is built from TRBV7-9 and TRBJ1-1; D gene ambiguous. V was trimmed by 8 bases and J by 5 bases, leaving 18 bases between them. This CDR3 spans 14 amino acids. The germline V gene has CDR1 SEHNR and CDR2 FQNEAQ (reference sequence). The CDR3 protein is CASGNDGILTEAFF. As DNA, the CDR3 is TGTGCCAGCGGGAATGACGGGATTTTGACTGAAGCTTTCTTT.

The V gene is TRBV10-3, the J gene TRBJ2-7, with TRBD1 matching 9 bases. V shed 11 bases, J shed 2 bases, and the junction held 10 bases outside the gene matches. This CDR3 is 14 amino acids long. Germline CDR1 and CDR2: ENHRY and SYGVKD. The CDR3 coding sequence is TGTGCCTTCGCGAGGGGACAGGGACCCTACGAGCAGTACTTC. This sequence encodes CAFARGQGPYEQYF.

V is TRBV29-1 and J is TRBJ1-1, with a weak D call TRBD1 (5 bases). This CDR3 comprises 14 residues. Germline V gene sequence: CDR1 SQVTM, CDR2 ANQGSEA. Trimming shortened V by 6 bases and J by 0 bases, and 14 bases separated the two germline ends. CDR3 protein: CSVQARLMNTEAFF. The CDR3 nucleotides read TGCAGCGTACAGGCGCGATTGATGAACACTGAAGCTTTCTTT.

CDR3 DNA: TGTGCCAGCAGGGAGGGGGGGCGGACTGAGCAGTTCTTC. Protein: CASREGGRTEQFF. The chain recombines TRBV27 with TRBJ2-1; possibly TRBD2 for D (7 bases). There are 13 residues in the CDR3. Germline loops: CDR1 MNHEY, CDR2 SMNVEV (reference sequence). V shed 6 bases and J shed 9 bases, with 15 bases lying between them.

The genes are TRBV12-3 or TRBV12-4 and TRBJ2-1; possibly TRBD2 for D (5 bases). The CDR3 runs to 13 residues. V shed 8 bases and J shed 2 bases, with 10 bases lying between them. CDR3 sequence reads: CASLRGTYNEQFF. The CDR3 bases are TGTGCCAGCCTCCGGGGAACCTACAATGAGCAGTTCTTC.